Below, 12 T cell receptor beta chains from the same sample are listed, as sequenced in a study of identical twins. TCRdb itself ran the 5' RACE reads through MiXCR, one entry per CDR3 protein. Among 400,000 or so distinct CDR3 sequences, approximately 8.7% were seen once, and the ten largest hold 8.5% to 10%. Source material: naive T cells sorted from blood. Receptor source: a woman aged 45-59 years in good health.

This chain joins TRBV5-1 and TRBJ2-3; 7 nucleotides align to TRBD2. With V trimmed by 0 bases and J by 5 bases, 6 bases remained unmatched. The CDR3 runs 15 residues. CDR1 and CDR2 (germline): SGHRS, YFSETQ. The CDR3 here is CASSLAQASGDTQYF. CDR3 in DNA: TGCGCCAGCAGCTTGGCCCAGGCTAGCGGAGATACGCAGTATTTT.

The chain couples TRBV25-1 to TRBJ2-6, with a weak D call TRBD1 (7 bases). Trimming removed 5 bases at V and 3 bases at J, with 20 bases between. CDR1 and CDR2 from the germline V gene are MGHDK and SYGVNS. The CDR3 length is 18 residues. CDR3 nucleotides: TGTGCCAGCAGTCCTCAGGGGGGTGGGGATTTTGGGGCCAACGTCCTGACTTTC. Its protein is CASSPQGGGDFGANVLTF.

Ten or more counts support this clonotype. The rearrangement joins TRBV27 to TRBJ2-2; perhaps TRBD2 as D (5 bases). This CDR3 has 14 residues. Germline V CDR1 and CDR2: MNHEY, SMNVEV (reference sequence). V gave up 7 bases and J gave up 2 bases, with 11 bases separating them. The CDR3 DNA sequence: TGTGCCAGCACCAGGAGGTTAAACACCGGGGAGCTGTTTTTT. It codes for CASTRRLNTGELFF.

A few counts support this clonotype. The rearrangement uses TRBV7-3 and TRBJ2-7; 13 nucleotides agree with TRBD2. This CDR3 is 17 amino acids long. V lost 4 bases, J lost 0 bases, and 6 bases stayed unmatched. The germline CDR1 and CDR2 sequences are SGHTA and FQGTGA. The chain's CDR3 is CASSSGLAGVSSYEQYF. The DNA of the CDR3 is TGTGCCAGCAGCTCTGGACTAGCGGGAGTGAGCTCCTACGAGCAGTACTTC.

For this clonotype: This may stem from a read error, because a much larger clone lies one nucleotide away. The chain recombines TRBV7-9 with TRBJ1-1; D call uncertain. The germline CDR1 and CDR2 sequences are SEHNR and FQNEAQ (reference sequence). This CDR3 spans 13 amino acids. Between the trimmed V and J ends, which lost 3 bases and 0 bases, there was a span of 5 bases. This chain's CDR3 is CASSFPLNTEAFF. The CDR3, as DNA: TGTGCCAGCAGCTTCCCCTTGAACACTGAAGCTTTCTTT.

This clonotype came up many times. V usage is TRBV2 and J usage is TRBJ2-7; a possible D gene is TRBD1 (6 bases). Deletions cut 7 bases from V and 5 bases from J, with 9 bases between. Germline V lookup: CDR1 SNHLY, CDR2 FYNNEI. The CDR3 runs 11 residues. Here the CDR3 DNA reads TGTGCCAGCAAAGAGGGGGACGAGCAGTACGTC. Its protein is CASKEGDEQYV.

At least ten counts were recorded for this clonotype. The rearrangement links TRBV7-9 to TRBJ2-1; D is perhaps TRBD1 (6 bases). This CDR3 contains 16 residues. Trimming left V 4 bases short and J 4 bases short, with 17 bases between. The germline gives CDR1 SEHNR, CDR2 FQNEAQ (reference sequence). In DNA form, the CDR3 reads TGTGCCAGCAGCTCGGCAGCCGGGACACCTTACAATGAGCAGTTCTTC. This sequence encodes CASSSAAGTPYNEQFF.

V usage is TRBV7-7 and J usage is TRBJ2-1; no clear D. The length of the CDR3 is 13 residues. V was pared by 1 base and J by 9 bases, with 10 bases between. Germline CDR1 and CDR2: SSHAT and FNYEAQ (reference sequence). This CDR3 reads CASSLGFGSEQFF. The CDR3 DNA sequence: TGTGCCAGCAGCTTAGGGTTTGGCAGTGAGCAGTTCTTC.

This clonotype was counted between two and nine times. The rearrangement uses TRBV19 and TRBJ2-5, with D possibly matching TRBD2 (6 bases). The CDR3 loop spans 16 amino acids. CDR1 and CDR2 (germline): LNHDA, SQIVND (reference sequence). V lost 1 base and J 2 bases, leaving 14 bases between the germline ends. The CDR3 DNA reads TGTGCCAGTAGTATAGGGAGGGCGGCCGGACAAGAGACCCAGTACTTC. This sequence encodes CASSIGRAAGQETQYF.

This clonotype has a count of ten or more. This chain connects TRBV3-1 to TRBJ2-2, with 13 bases identical to TRBD2. The CDR3 has 17 amino acids. Losses at the gene ends were 1 base for V and 6 bases for J; bases not matched to a gene: 5. Germline V gives CDR1 LGHDT, CDR2 YNNKEL (reference sequence). The CDR3 sequence: CASSQGTSGSWAGELFF. CDR3 nucleotide sequence: TGTGCCAGCAGCCAAGGGACTAGCGGGAGTTGGGCCGGGGAGCTGTTTTTT.

The gene calls are TRBV4-1 and TRBJ2-5, with TRBD1 as a possible D gene (6 bases). Trimming pared 0 bases from V and 4 bases from J, leaving 9 bases between. The CDR3 has 14 residues. Germline CDR1 is MGHRA and CDR2 is YSYEKL. In nucleotides, the CDR3 is TGCGCCAGCAGCCAAGAGGGGGCAGGAGAGACCCAGTACTTC. The encoded protein is CASSQEGAGETQYF.

This clonotype has a count of ten or more. V and J are TRBV12-3 or TRBV12-4 and TRBJ2-1, with 10 bases fitting TRBD1. The CDR3 contains 17 residues. V shed 5 bases, J shed 10 bases, and the junction held 17 bases outside the gene matches. The CDR3 region has the DNA TGTGCCAGCAGTGGGGGACAGGGGAAACCAGTCATCGGGGAGCAGTTCTTC. Translation: CASSGGQGKPVIGEQFF.